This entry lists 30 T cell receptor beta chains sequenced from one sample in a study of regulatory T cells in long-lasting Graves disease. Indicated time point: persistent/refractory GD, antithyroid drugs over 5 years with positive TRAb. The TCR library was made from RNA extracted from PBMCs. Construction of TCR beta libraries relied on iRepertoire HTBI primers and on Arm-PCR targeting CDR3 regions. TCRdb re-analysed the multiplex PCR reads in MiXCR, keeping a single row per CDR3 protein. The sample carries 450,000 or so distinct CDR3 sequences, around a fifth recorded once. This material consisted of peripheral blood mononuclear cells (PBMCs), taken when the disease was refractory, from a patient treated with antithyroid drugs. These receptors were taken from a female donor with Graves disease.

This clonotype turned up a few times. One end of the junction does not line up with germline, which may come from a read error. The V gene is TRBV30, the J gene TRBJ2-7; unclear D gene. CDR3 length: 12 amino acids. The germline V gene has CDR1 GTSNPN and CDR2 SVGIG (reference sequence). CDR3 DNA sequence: TGTGCCTGGAGTGTAAGCAGGCGCGCGTGGGACTTC. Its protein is CAWSVSRRAWDF.

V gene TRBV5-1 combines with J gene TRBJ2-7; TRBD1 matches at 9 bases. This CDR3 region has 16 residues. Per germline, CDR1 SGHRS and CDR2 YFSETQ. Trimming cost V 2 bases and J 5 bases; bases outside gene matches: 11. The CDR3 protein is CASSFQAGTGIDEQYF. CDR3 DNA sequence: TGCGCCAGCAGCTTCCAAGCCGGGACAGGGATCGACGAGCAGTACTTC.

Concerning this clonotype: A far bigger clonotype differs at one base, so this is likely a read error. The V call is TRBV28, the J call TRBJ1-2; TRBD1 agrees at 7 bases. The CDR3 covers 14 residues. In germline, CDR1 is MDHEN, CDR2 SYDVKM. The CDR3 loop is CASTLTGTIDGHTF. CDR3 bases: TGTGCCAGCACCTTGACAGGGACTATCGATGGCCACACCTTC.

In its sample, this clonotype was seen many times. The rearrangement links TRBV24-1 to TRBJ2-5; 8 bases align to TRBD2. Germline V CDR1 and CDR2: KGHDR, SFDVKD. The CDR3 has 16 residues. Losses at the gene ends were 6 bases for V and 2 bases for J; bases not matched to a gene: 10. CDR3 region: CATSRSGGRDQETQYF. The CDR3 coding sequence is TGTGCCACCAGTCGGTCGGGAGGGCGGGATCAAGAGACCCAGTACTTC.

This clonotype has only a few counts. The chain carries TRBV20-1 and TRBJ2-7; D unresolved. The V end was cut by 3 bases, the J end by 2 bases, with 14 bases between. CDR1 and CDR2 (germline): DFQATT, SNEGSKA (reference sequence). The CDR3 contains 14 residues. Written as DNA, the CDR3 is TGCAGTGCTAGGAATTCGCTGTTAACCTACGAGCAGTACTTC. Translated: CSARNSLLTYEQYF.

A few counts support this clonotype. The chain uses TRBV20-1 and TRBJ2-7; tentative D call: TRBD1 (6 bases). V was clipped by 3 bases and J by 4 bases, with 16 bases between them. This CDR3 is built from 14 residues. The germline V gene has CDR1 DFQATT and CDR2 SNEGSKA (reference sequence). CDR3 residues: CSASSRDIPYEQYF. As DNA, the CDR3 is TGCAGTGCTAGTTCCCGGGACATTCCATACGAGCAGTACTTC.

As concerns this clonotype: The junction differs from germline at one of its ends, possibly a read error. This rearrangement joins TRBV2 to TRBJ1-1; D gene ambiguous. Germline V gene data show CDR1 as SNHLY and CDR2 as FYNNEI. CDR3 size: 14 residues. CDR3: CASSEVSASTEALF. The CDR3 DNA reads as TGTGCCAGCAGTGAAGTTTCAGCGAGTACTGAAGCTCTCTTT.

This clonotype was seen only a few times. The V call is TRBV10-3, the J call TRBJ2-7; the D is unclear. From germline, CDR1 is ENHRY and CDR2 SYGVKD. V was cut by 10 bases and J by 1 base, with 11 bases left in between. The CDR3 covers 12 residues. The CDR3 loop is CATQVDSYEQYF. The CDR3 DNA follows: TGTGCCACCCAGGTGGATTCCTACGAGCAGTACTTC.

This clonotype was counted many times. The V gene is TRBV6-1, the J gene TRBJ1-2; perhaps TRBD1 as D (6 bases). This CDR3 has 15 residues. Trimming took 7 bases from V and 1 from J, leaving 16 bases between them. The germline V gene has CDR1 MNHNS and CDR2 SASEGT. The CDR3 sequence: CASMLRDTYNYGYTF. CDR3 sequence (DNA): TGTGCCAGCATGCTGAGGGACACCTATAACTATGGCTACACCTTC.

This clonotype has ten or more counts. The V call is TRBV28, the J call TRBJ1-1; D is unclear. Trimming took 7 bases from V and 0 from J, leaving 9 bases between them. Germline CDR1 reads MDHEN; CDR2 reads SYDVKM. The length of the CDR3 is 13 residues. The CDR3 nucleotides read TGTGCCAGCACCTTCTGGCTGAACACTGAAGCTTTCTTT. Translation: CASTFWLNTEAFF.

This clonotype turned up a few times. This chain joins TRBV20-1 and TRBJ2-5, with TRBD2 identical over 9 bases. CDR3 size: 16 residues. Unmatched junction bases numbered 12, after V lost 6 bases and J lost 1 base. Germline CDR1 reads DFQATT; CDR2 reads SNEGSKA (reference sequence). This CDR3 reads CSAPGGSGGLQETQYF. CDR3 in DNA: TGCAGTGCGCCCGGGGGGAGCGGGGGGCTCCAAGAGACCCAGTACTTC.

The CDR3 DNA sequence: TGTGCCAGCAGCCAGGAGGGGGTAGGGGCCGATACGCAGTATTTT. As protein: CASSQEGVGADTQYF. This rearrangement joins TRBV11-3 to TRBJ2-3; perhaps D is TRBD1 or TRBD2 (6 bases each). V was clipped by 5 bases and J by 6 bases, with 18 bases between them. Germline V CDR1 and CDR2: SGHNT, YENEEA. The CDR3 totals 15 residues. Filled out from reference TRBV11-3 and TRBJ2-3, the complete variable domain reads EAGVVQSPRYKIIEKKQPVAFWCNPISGHNTLYWYLQNLGQGPELLIRYENEEAVDDSQLPKDRFSAERLKGVDSTLKIQPAELGDSAVYLCASSQEGVGADTQYFGPGTRLTVL.

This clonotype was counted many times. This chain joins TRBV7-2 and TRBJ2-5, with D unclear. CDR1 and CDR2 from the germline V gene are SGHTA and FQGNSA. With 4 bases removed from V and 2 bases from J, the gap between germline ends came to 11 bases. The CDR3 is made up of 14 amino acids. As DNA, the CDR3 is TGTGCCAGCAGCTCCCCCAACAGTCAAGAGACCCAGTACTTC. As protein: CASSSPNSQETQYF.

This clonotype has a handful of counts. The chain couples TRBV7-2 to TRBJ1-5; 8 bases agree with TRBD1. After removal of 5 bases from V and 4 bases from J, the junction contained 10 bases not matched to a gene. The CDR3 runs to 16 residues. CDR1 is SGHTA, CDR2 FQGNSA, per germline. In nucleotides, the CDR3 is TGTGCCAGCAGCCCAACTCAGGGGGCTGGGAATCAGCCCCAGCATTTT. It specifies CASSPTQGAGNQPQHF.

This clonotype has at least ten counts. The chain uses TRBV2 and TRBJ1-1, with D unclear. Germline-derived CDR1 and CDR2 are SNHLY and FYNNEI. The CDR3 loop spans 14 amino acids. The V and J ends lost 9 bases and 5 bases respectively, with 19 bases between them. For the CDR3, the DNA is TGTGCCAGGAGCGGAATGGGCTTGAGAACTGAAGCTTTCTTT. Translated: CARSGMGLRTEAFF.

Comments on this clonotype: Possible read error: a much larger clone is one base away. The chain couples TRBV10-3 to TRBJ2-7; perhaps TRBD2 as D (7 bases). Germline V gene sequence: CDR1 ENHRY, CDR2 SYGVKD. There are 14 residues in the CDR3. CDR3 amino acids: CVISARGAVQEQYF. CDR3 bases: TGTGTCATCAGTGCACGGGGGGCAGTCCAAGAGCAGTACTTC.

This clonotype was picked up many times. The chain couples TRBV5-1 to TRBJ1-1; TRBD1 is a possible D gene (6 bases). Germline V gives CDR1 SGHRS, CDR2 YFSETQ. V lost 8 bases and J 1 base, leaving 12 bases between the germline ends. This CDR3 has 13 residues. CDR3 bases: TGCGCCAGTACAGGGATAAGGAACACTGAAGCTTTCTTT. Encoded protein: CASTGIRNTEAFF. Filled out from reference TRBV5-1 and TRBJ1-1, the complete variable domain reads KAGVTQTPRYLIKTRGQQVTLSCSPISGHRSVSWYQQTPGQGLQFLFEYFSETQRNKGNFPGRFSGRQFSNSRSEMNVSTLELGDSALYLCASTGIRNTEAFFGQGTRLTVV.

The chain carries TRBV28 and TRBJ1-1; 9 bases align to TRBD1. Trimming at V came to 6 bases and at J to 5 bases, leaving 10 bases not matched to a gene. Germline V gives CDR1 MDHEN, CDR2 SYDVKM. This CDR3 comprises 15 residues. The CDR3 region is CASSTGTGLGTEAFF. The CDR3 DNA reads TGTGCCAGCAGCACCGGGACAGGGTTGGGAACTGAAGCTTTCTTT. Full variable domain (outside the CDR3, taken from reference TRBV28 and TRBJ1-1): DVKVTQSSRYLVKRTGEKVFLECVQDMDHENMFWYRQDPGLGLRLIYFSYDVKMKEKGDIPEGYSVSREKKERFSLILESASTNQTSMYLCASSTGTGLGTEAFFGQGTRLTVV.

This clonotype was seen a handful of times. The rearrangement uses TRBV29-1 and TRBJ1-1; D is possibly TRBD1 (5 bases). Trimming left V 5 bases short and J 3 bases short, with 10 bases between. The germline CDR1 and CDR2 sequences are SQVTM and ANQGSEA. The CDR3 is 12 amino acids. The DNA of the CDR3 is TGCAGCGTTCGCAGGGATGACACTGAAGCTTTCTTT. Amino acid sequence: CSVRRDDTEAFF.

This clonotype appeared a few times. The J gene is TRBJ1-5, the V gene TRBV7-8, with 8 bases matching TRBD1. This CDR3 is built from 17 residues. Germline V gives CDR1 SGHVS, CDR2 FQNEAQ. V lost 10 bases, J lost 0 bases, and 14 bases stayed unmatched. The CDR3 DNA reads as TGTGCCACCCTACCCGGGACAGGTATCAATAGCAATCAGCCCCAGCATTTT. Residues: CATLPGTGINSNQPQHF.

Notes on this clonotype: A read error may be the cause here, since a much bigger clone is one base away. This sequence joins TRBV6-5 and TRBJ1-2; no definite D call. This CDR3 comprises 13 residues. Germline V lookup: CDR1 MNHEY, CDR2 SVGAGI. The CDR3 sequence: CAGSYLAEGGYTF. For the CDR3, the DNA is TGTGCCGGCAGTTACTTGGCGGAGGGCGGCTACACCTTC.

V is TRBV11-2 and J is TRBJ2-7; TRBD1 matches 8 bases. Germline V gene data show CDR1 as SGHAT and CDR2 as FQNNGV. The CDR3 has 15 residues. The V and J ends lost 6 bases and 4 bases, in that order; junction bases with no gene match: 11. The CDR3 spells CASSSIQGARYEQYF. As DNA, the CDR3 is TGTGCCAGCAGTTCAATTCAGGGGGCGAGATACGAGCAGTACTTC.

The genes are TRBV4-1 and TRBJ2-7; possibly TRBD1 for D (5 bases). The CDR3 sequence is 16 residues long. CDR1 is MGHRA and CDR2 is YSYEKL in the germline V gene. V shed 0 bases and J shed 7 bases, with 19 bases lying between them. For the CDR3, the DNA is TGCGCCAGCAGCCAAGATCGGTCGGAAAGGGGTCGGGAGCAGTACTTC. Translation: CASSQDRSERGREQYF.

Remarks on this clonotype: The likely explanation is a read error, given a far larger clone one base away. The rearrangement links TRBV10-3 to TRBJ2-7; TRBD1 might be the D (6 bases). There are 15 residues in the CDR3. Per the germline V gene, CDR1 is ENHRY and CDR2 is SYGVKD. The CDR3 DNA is TGTGCCATCAGTAAGTCGGCACAGGGCTCCTACGAGCAGTACTTC. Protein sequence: CAISKSAQGSYEQYF.

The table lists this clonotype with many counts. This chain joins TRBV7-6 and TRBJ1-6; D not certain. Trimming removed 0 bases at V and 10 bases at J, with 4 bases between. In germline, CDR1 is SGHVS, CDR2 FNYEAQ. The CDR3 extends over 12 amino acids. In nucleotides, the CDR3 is TGTGCCAGCAGCTTAGCGCGATCACCCCTCCACTTT. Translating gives CASSLARSPLHF. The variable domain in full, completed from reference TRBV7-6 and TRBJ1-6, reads GAGVSQSPRYKVTKRGQDVALRCDPISGHVSLYWYRQALGQGPEFLTYFNYEAQQDKSGLPNDRFSAERPEGSISTLTIQRTEQRDSAMYRCASSLARSPLHFGNGTRLTVT.

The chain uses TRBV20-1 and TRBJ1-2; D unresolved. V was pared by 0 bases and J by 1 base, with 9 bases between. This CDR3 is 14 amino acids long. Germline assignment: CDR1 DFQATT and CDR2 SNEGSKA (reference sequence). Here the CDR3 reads CSARDGQSNYGYTF. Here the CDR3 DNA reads TGCAGTGCTAGAGATGGTCAGAGTAACTATGGCTACACCTTC.

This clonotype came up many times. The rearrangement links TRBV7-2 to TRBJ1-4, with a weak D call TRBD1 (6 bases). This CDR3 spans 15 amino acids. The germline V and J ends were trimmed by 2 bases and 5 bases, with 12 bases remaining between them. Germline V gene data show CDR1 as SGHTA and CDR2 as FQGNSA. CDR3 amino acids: CASSLLGASNEKLFF. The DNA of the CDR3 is TGTGCCAGCAGCTTACTGGGGGCTTCGAATGAAAAACTGTTTTTT.

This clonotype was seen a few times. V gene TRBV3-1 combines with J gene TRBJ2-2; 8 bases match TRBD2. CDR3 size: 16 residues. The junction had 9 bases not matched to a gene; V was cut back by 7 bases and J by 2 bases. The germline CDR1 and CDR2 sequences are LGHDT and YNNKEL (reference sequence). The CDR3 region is CASTPSTSANTGELFF. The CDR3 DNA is TGTGCCAGCACACCTTCGACTAGCGCAAACACCGGGGAGCTGTTTTTT.

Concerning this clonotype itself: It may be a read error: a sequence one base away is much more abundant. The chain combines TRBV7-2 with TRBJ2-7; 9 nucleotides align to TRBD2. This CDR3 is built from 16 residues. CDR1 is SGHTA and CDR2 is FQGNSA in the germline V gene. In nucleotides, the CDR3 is TGTGGCAGCAGCTTATTTCTCTCTAGCGGGGACTACGAGCAGTACTTC. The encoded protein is CGSSLFLSSGDYEQYF.

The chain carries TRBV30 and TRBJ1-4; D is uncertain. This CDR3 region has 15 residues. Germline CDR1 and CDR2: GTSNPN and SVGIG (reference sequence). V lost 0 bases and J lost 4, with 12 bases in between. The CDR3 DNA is TGTGCCTGGAGTGTCGGCACAGCTGATAATGAAAAACTGTTTTTT. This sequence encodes CAWSVGTADNEKLFF.